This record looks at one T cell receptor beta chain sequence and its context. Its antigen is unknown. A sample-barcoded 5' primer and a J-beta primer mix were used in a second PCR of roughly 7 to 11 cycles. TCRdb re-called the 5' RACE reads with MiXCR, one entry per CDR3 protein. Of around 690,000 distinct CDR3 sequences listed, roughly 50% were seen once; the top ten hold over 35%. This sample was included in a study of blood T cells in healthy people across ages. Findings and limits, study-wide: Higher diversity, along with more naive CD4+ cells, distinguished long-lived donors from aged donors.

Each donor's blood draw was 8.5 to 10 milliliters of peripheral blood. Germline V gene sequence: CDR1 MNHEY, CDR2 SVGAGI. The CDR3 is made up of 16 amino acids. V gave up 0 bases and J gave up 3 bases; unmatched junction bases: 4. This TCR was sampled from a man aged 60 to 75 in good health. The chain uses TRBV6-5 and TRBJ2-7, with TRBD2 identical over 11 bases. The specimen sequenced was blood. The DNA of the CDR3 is TGTGCCAGCAGTTACTCACTAGCGGGGGCTCTCTACGAGCAGTACTTC. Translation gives CASSYSLAGALYEQYF.